This TCR beta chain was profiled in a study of T cell responses to AZD1222 COVID-19 vaccine. The CDR3 spans 14 residues. Germline V gene sequence: CDR1 LGHDT, CDR2 YNNKEL (reference sequence). J gave up 4 bases and V 3 bases, and 2 bases lay outside the gene matches. Sequenced by immunoSEQ multiplex PCR; TCRdb stores in-frame clones only, minus some. The profile covers 75,000 to 95,000 clones, with about 91% appearing a single time and approximately 6.6% taken by the ten largest. This chain uses TRBV3-1 (or the pseudogene TRBV3-2) with TRBJ1-4, with 7 bases identical to TRBD1. The input for sequencing was peripheral blood, taken on day 0 of MenACWY control vaccination. The clonotype originates from an adult in good health. DNA of the CDR3: TGTGCCAGCAGCCAGGGGGACAGTAATGAAAAACTGTTTTTT. Its protein is CASSQGDSNEKLFF.